This T cell receptor beta chain was found in a study of blood T cell repertoires in COVID-19. Turning to the study itself: Samples taken during acute and convalescent COVID-19 were collected in the United States, Italy and Spain. In each case, the material was cDNA or gDNA derived from T cells, B-cell-depleted T cells, or PBMCs.

Methods used by the authors: The authors estimated nucleated cell counts from reference gene primer amplification. Clones were read by immunoSEQ multiplex PCR, and TCRdb kept only the in-frame ones, dropping some. The V and J calls and clone size were taken over from that table, and D and trimming were inferred from the DNA. The table has some 100,000 clones, just under 85% seen once. With 2 bases clipped from V and 6 bases from J, the junction kept 6 bases outside the gene matches. The germline V gene encodes CDR1 SNHLY and CDR2 FYNNEI. CDR3 length: 14 amino acids. Sequencing used peripheral blood. The chain links TRBV2 to TRBJ2-7; 8 bases fit TRBD2. The TCR sequence derives from a middle-aged man with active or convalescent COVID-19. CDR3 amino acids: CASSERAGVSEQYF. CDR3 DNA sequence: TGTGCCAGCAGTGAACGAGCGGGAGTCTCCGAGCAGTACTTC.